This T cell receptor (beta chain) was recorded in a study of identical twins. The study, taken as a whole, reports: Fewer insertions marked abundant cord blood beta clonotypes; young adult naive trended weakly, memory not at all. Invariant MAIT and iNKT cells could partly confound zero-insertion analyses. Among out-of-frame alpha sequences shared by twins, low generation probability occurred in excess.

This CDR3 comprises 17 residues. Germline CDR1 SQVTM, CDR2 ANQGSEA. The J segment lost 2 bases and the V segment lost 4 bases, leaving 7 bases of the junction unmatched. Each cDNA held unique molecular identifiers, and template switching gave it a universal primer site. MiXCR was run by TCRdb on the 5' RACE reads, yielding one entry per CDR3 protein. The table has hundreds of thousands of distinct CDR3 sequences, 5.5% to 6.5% seen once. This clonotype was seen a handful of times. Its antigen is not identified. What was sequenced was naive T cells sorted from blood. This chain links TRBV29-1 with TRBJ2-3; TRBD2 aligns across 15 bases. The receptor's source is a man aged 18 to 30 in good health. This CDR3 is CSVGTSGRAKYTDTQYF. DNA of the CDR3: TGCAGCGTTGGGACTAGCGGGAGGGCCAAGTACACAGATACGCAGTATTTT.